The clone carrying this TCR beta chain occurred once. The sample belongs to a study of CD8+CD57+ T cells in acquired aplastic anemia. Overall study: Sorted CD4+ and CD8+ cells gave a mean 3.2 ug DNA, range about 0.19 to 27.4 ug.

This CDR3 is built from 14 residues. V was clipped by 1 base and J by 6 bases, with 12 bases between them. From germline, CDR1 is LNHNV and CDR2 YYDKDF (reference sequence). Profiling of TCR beta VDJ combinations and CDR3 sequences used genomic DNA as template. One entry per CDR3 protein, called by TCRdb with MiXCR from the reads. Here the sample spans under 200,000 distinct CDR3 sequences, over 40% being singletons. Sequencing was done on patients that had shown CD8+CD57+ cell expansion by flow cytometry. The specimen was sorted CD4+, CD8+, or CD8+CD57+ T cells (not recorded which) from PBMCs. The clonotype originates from a human donor with aplastic anemia. The rearrangement uses TRBV15 and TRBJ1-2; a weak D match, TRBD1 (5 bases). The CDR3 spells CATSRGRDSNGYTF. CDR3 coding DNA: TGTGCCACCAGCAGAGGGAGGGACTCAAATGGCTACACCTTC.